One and the same sample provided the 24 T cell receptor beta chains below, sequenced in a study of shared clonotypes between healthy human individuals. TCRdb's copy holds only in-frame clones and misses some; the assay was immunoSEQ multiplex PCR. The table includes around 2.5 million clones, roughly 93% detected once. Material for sequencing was naive CD4+ T cells from PBMCs. Subset described: CD45RA+ positively selected. The receptors here all came from a man between 18 and 29 years old in good health. Some clones in this sample may be carry-over from other donors' samples.

CDR3 sequence reads: CASSSTPPKEQYF. The CDR3 DNA follows: TGTGCCAGCAGTTCGACCCCTCCGAAGGAGCAGTACTTC. V gene TRBV27 combines with J gene TRBJ2-7; D is ambiguous. V was pared by 4 bases and J by 7 bases, with 14 bases between. The germline gives CDR1 MNHEY, CDR2 SMNVEV (reference sequence). The CDR3 consists of 13 residues.

With regard to this clone: The same CDR3 can be traced to other DNA sequences in this sample. The genes are TRBV11-3 and TRBJ2-2; no clear D gene. Germline V gene data show CDR1 as SGHNT and CDR2 as YENEEA. Trimming removed 1 base from V and 8 bases from J, with 2 bases in between. The CDR3 is 11 amino acids. The CDR3, as DNA: TGTGCCAGCAGCTTAGCAGGGGAGCTGTTTTTT. Translation: CASSLAGELFF. Filled out from reference TRBV11-3 and TRBJ2-2, the complete variable domain reads EAGVVQSPRYKIIEKKQPVAFWCNPISGHNTLYWYLQNLGQGPELLIRYENEEAVDDSQLPKDRFSAERLKGVDSTLKIQPAELGDSAVYLCASSLAGELFFGEGSRLTVL.

The gene calls are TRBV15 and TRBJ2-3, with 7 positions matching TRBD2. The CDR3 length is 15 residues. Germline V gene sequence: CDR1 LNHNV, CDR2 YYDKDF (reference sequence). Trimming at V came to 6 bases and at J to 7 bases, leaving 13 bases not matched to a gene. The CDR3 coding sequence is TGTGCCACCAGGGGGCCGGGCGGGAGTCTAAATACGCAGTATTTT. Protein: CATRGPGGSLNTQYF. Together with reference TRBV15 and TRBJ2-3, the CDR3 gives the full variable domain: DAMVIQNPRYQVTQFGKPVTLSCSQTLNHNVMYWYQQKSSQAPKLLFHYYDKDFNNEADTPDNFQSRRPNTSFCFLDIRSPGLGDTAMYLCATRGPGGSLNTQYFGPGTRLTVL.

About this clone itself: Other DNA sequences in this sample translate to the same CDR3. Here the CDR3 reads CASSVVAGANVLTF. CDR3 nucleotides: TGTGCCAGCAGCGTAGTTGCTGGGGCCAACGTCCTGACTTTC. The genes are TRBV9 and TRBJ2-6; D gene unclear. The CDR3 has 14 amino acids. Germline values: CDR1 SGDLS, CDR2 YYNGEE. Trimming took 0 bases from V and 2 from J, leaving 3 bases between them. The variable domain in full, completed from reference TRBV9 and TRBJ2-6, reads DSGVTQTPKHLITATGQRVTLRCSPRSGDLSVYWYQQSLDQGLQFLIQYYNGEERAKGNILERFSAQQFPDLHSELNLSSLELGDSALYFCASSVVAGANVLTFGAGSRLTVL.

This clone was counted once. The chain joins TRBV6-6 to TRBJ2-3; D is perhaps TRBD1 (5 bases). CDR1 and CDR2 (germline): MNHNY, SVGAGI (reference sequence). Trimming took off 6 bases at V and 1 base at J, with 11 bases between the two ends. The CDR3 runs to 14 residues. The CDR3 coding sequence is TGTGCCAGCAGCATGGGGCCCCGCACAGATACGCAGTATTTT. Translation gives CASSMGPRTDTQYF.

This clone has only one observation. This chain uses TRBV7-2 with TRBJ2-5, with D unclear. Germline CDR1 is SGHTA and CDR2 is FQGNSA. The CDR3 runs 14 residues. The ends were cut back, 0 bases at V and 0 bases at J, with 5 bases in the middle. The CDR3 sequence: CASSLAPYQETQYF. The CDR3 nucleotides are TGTGCCAGCAGCTTAGCCCCGTACCAAGAGACCCAGTACTTC.

The V gene is TRBV6-1, the J gene TRBJ2-7; D possibly uses TRBD1 or TRBD2 (5 bases each). This CDR3 is 18 amino acids long. Trimming stripped 0 bases from V and 0 bases from J, with 18 bases between. Germline V gene lookup returns CDR1 MNHNS and CDR2 SASEGT. The CDR3 region is CASSEALPDPGTSYEQYF. The CDR3 DNA reads TGTGCCAGCAGTGAAGCGCTTCCGGACCCGGGGACCTCCTACGAGCAGTACTTC.

This clone showed up just once. Here the CDR3 reads CASNLSGGFAEAFF. CDR3 in DNA: TGTGCCAGCAACTTAAGTGGGGGGTTTGCTGAAGCTTTCTTT. The chain uses TRBV5-5 and TRBJ1-1; possible D gene TRBD1, 5 bases. The CDR3 contains 14 residues. CDR1 and CDR2 from the germline V gene are SGHKS and YYEKEE (reference sequence). Trimming took off 6 bases at V and 6 bases at J, with 18 bases between the two ends.

This sequence joins TRBV10-1 and TRBJ2-7; the match to TRBD2 covers 10 bases. Losses at the gene ends were 0 bases for V and 3 bases for J; bases not matched to a gene: 5. CDR1 and CDR2 from the germline V gene are WNHNN and SYGVQD (reference sequence). This CDR3 has 16 amino acids. The CDR3 DNA sequence: TGCGCCAGCAGTGAGTCTCGGGCTAGCGGGAGCTACGAGCAGTACTTC. Translating gives CASSESRASGSYEQYF.

The table lists this clone with a count of one. The rearrangement uses TRBV6-5 and TRBJ1-1, with TRBD1 matching 7 bases. Germline assignment: CDR1 MNHEY and CDR2 SVGAGI. The CDR3 spans 14 residues. The ends lost 4 bases at V and 2 bases at J; junction bases unmatched: 4. In nucleotides, the CDR3 is TGTGCCAGCAGTTCACAGGGGAGTAACACTGAAGCTTTCTTT. This gives the protein CASSSQGSNTEAFF.

This chain uses TRBV4-1 with TRBJ1-4, with unresolved D. The CDR3 consists of 12 residues. The V gene lost 5 bases and the J gene lost 7 bases, with 8 bases spanning the gap. Germline V gene sequence: CDR1 MGHRA, CDR2 YSYEKL. CDR3 loop: CASSYMGEKLFF. The CDR3 region has the DNA TGCGCCAGCAGCTACATGGGTGAAAAACTGTTTTTT.

The rearrangement links TRBV5-1 to TRBJ2-1; D is undetermined. The V gene's germline CDR1 is SGHRS and CDR2 YFSETQ. V lost 0 bases and J lost 7, with 11 bases in between. The CDR3 length is 14 residues. DNA of the CDR3: TGCGCCAGCAGCTTGGAGGCCCTTCTAAATGAGCAGTTCTTC. Its translation: CASSLEALLNEQFF.

V gene TRBV28 combines with J gene TRBJ1-1; D ambiguous. V was trimmed by 3 bases and J by 2 bases, leaving 19 bases between them. The CDR3 loop spans 17 amino acids. Looked up from germline, CDR1 is MDHEN and CDR2 is SYDVKM. The CDR3 is CASSFRPVKRENTEAFF. CDR3 in DNA: TGTGCCAGCAGTTTCCGGCCAGTCAAACGGGAAAACACTGAAGCTTTCTTT.

Turning to this clone: The same CDR3 is also encoded by other DNA sequences in this sample. The chain has TRBV11-3 and TRBJ2-1; D gene unclear. Trimming took 4 bases from V and 0 from J, leaving 4 bases between them. Per the germline V gene, CDR1 is SGHNT and CDR2 is YENEEA. The CDR3 is 13 amino acids. The CDR3 bases are TGTGCCAGCAGCTCGGGCTCCTACAATGAGCAGTTCTTC. It encodes CASSSGSYNEQFF.

The genes are TRBV10-3 and TRBJ1-5, with TRBD1 as a possible D gene (5 bases). The V gene lost 3 bases and the J gene lost 5 bases, with 11 bases spanning the gap. CDR1 and CDR2 from the germline V gene are ENHRY and SYGVKD. The CDR3 is 14 residues long. The CDR3 region is CAISERGGDQPQHF. CDR3 bases: TGTGCCATCAGTGAAAGGGGTGGGGATCAGCCCCAGCATTTT.

The rearrangement links TRBV19 to TRBJ2-7; 7 bases match TRBD1. The CDR3 covers 12 residues. Germline V gene lookup returns CDR1 LNHDA and CDR2 SQIVND (reference sequence). V gave up 3 bases and J gave up 12 bases; unmatched junction bases: 8. CDR3 DNA: TGTGCCAGTAGTATGCCACAGGGGTTGGCGTACTTC. It encodes CASSMPQGLAYF.

A remark on this clone: The DNA is omitted, as the CDR3 cannot be located on it reliably, and the CDR3 follows TCRdb's listing. Other DNA sequences in this specimen translate into the identical CDR3. This rearrangement joins TRBV28 to TRBJ1-2; the D call of TRBD1 is as the table states it, not checked on the DNA. CDR1 is MDHEN, CDR2 SYDVKM, per germline. 14 amino acids form the CDR3, both terminal residues included. CDR3 loop: CASSSGQGYYGYTF.

This clone showed up just a few times. This chain joins TRBV4-2 and TRBJ1-5, with D possibly being TRBD1 (6 bases). The CDR3 consists of 16 residues. Germline V gene data show CDR1 as LGHNA and CDR2 as YNFKEQ. V was clipped by 0 bases and J by 3 bases, with 12 bases between them. CDR3 DNA: TGTGCCAGCAGCCAAGAGTGGGGGCAACCCAATCAGCCCCAGCATTTT. This codes for CASSQEWGQPNQPQHF.

Here the CDR3 reads CASSGTRNTDTQYF. The CDR3 coding sequence is TGTGCCAGCAGCGGTACTAGGAACACAGATACGCAGTATTTT. V and J are TRBV7-9 and TRBJ2-3; possibly TRBD2 for D (5 bases). Germline-derived CDR1 and CDR2 are SEHNR and FQNEAQ (reference sequence). V lost 5 bases to trimming and J lost 2 bases, with 11 bases between them. CDR3 length equals 14 residues.

The CDR3 sequence is CASSGKLGNYHTF. In DNA, the CDR3 is TGTGCCAGCAGTGGAAAGTTAGGGAATTACCACACCTTC. This sequence joins TRBV27 and TRBJ1-2; no clear D. CDR1 and CDR2 from the germline V gene are MNHEY and SMNVEV (reference sequence). V was shortened by 5 bases and J by 12 bases, with 19 bases between the two germline ends. The CDR3 contains 13 residues.

This rearrangement joins TRBV9 to TRBJ2-2; TRBD1 aligns across 8 bases. The CDR3 covers 16 residues. With V trimmed by 1 base and J by 1 base, 3 bases remained unmatched. CDR1 SGDLS and CDR2 YYNGEE come from the germline V gene. In nucleotides, the CDR3 is TGTGCCAGCAGCGTAACCGGGACAGGGAACACCGGGGAGCTGTTTTTT. Its protein is CASSVTGTGNTGELFF.

V is TRBV4-1 and J is TRBJ2-3; D unresolved. CDR3 length: 11 amino acids. V was shortened by 0 bases and J by 12 bases, with 7 bases between the two germline ends. Germline V gene sequence: CDR1 MGHRA, CDR2 YSYEKL. The CDR3 spells CASSQESAQYF. CDR3 DNA sequence: TGCGCCAGCAGCCAAGAATCCGCCCAGTATTTT.

The chain uses TRBV28 and TRBJ1-2; D remains ambiguous. The CDR3 length is 15 residues. The V and J ends lost 2 bases and 2 bases respectively, with 12 bases between them. Germline V gives CDR1 MDHEN, CDR2 SYDVKM. CDR3 DNA sequence: TGTGCCAGCAGTTTAGGGATTAGCCAAAACTATGGCTACACCTTC. Translation: CASSLGISQNYGYTF.

This chain connects TRBV6-5 to TRBJ1-4, with TRBD1 as a possible D gene (5 bases). Germline V gene sequence: CDR1 MNHEY, CDR2 SVGAGI. V dropped 0 bases and J dropped 6 bases, with 11 bases sitting between them. There are 15 residues in the CDR3. CDR3 bases: TGTGCCAGCAGTTACTCCCCAGGGCTGGATGAAAAACTGTTTTTT. This codes for CASSYSPGLDEKLFF.